This TCR beta chain was recovered during a study of PD-1 blockade in classical Hodgkin lymphoma (dated by TCRdb to 2020 to 2021). With respect to the entire study: Nivolumab dosing was 3 mg/kg intravenously every 2 weeks, continuing until either disease progression or unacceptable toxicity. To define a peripheral blood immune signature of response to PD-1 blockade in classical Hodgkin lymphoma, the study combined TCR beta sequencing with CyTOF. On the study overall, not on this receptor specifically: By C4D1, a significant rise was seen in CD4+ TCR diversity but not in CD8+ TCR diversity (p=0.0027 vs p=0.16), and the rise was most apparent among complete responders (p=0.02). Among trial patients, those achieving complete response had baseline diversity similar to that of newly diagnosed patients, while diversity was significantly lower in partial responders and progressors. The study was limited to a single clinical trial cohort, and causes of repertoire differences, possibly disease activity or prior therapy, remained undefined. Newly diagnosed patients were reported to have lower baseline TCR diversity than healthy donors, and relapsed/refractory patients were reported to have lower baseline TCR diversity still. Diversity was lower in patients who began nivolumab less than 1 year after ASCT, so these patients were left out of later analyses to avoid confounding by immune reconstitution.

According to the germline V gene, CDR1 reads SQVTM and CDR2 reads ANQGSEA. The trim is 1 base for V and 5 bases for J, with a gap of 12 bases between the germline ends. From the cysteine through the phenylalanine, the CDR3 covers 13 amino acids. Only the CDR3 region is kept as DNA, spanning 39 bases read in frame from base 1. The time point tag for this specimen amounts to: cycle 4 day 1 (C4D1), after less than seven weeks of nivolumab. Relapse after autologous stem cell transplantation had occurred in all trial patients, and cohorts A, B and C were distinguished by prior brentuximab vedotin exposure. Using a Miltenyi CD4+ T cell isolation kit, CD4+ T cells were purified from thawed PBMCs through magnetic negative selection. The trial cohort comprised 60 or so patients with relapsed/refractory classical Hodgkin lymphoma whose best overall responses were complete response, partial response or progressive disease. Trial patients were treated with single-agent nivolumab in the multi-cohort phase II CheckMate 205 trial. Best overall response was determined by an independent review committee according to the 2007 International Working Group response criteria. Trial PBMCs were obtained immediately prior to nivolumab initiation (C1D1) and on therapy at cycle 2 day 1 and cycle 4 day 1. Peripheral blood was collected in 8 mL Vacutainer Cell Preparation Tubes, from which PBMCs were isolated by centrifugation and then cryopreserved. Purified CD4+ and CD8+ fractions were generated only in cases for which an additional PBMC sample was available. Magnetically labelled cells were removed on LS columns in a quadroMACS separator, and the flow-through was retained as the purified fraction.

About this clone: Its antigen remains undetermined. No base-level quality is on record; no much larger clone is a single base apart.

The Qiagen DNeasy kit was used to extract genomic DNA from unsorted PBMCs and from the negatively selected CD4+ and CD8+ fractions. TCR beta CDR3 regions were subjected to amplification by immunoSEQ multiplex PCR with primers that anneal to V and J segments. A synthetic immune receptor repertoire was used to minimize amplification bias, and any remaining bias was removed computationally after sequencing. As for how the authors treated the data: Custom Python scripts were used to quantify repertoire diversity as the Shannon entropy index. Unsorted, CD4+ and CD8+ repertoires were analyzed separately, except in combined analyses where CD4+ and CD8+ sequences were merged in silico. A clone counted as expanded when the clone's frequency after treatment rose at least 2-fold relative to C1D1, and clones undetected at baseline were given a pseudocount of 0.5. Singleton clones were defined as clones with 0 or 1 copy at C1D1, and non-singleton clones were defined as clones with 2 or more copies. Clones expanded in unsorted samples were annotated as CD4+, CD8+ or unknown by matching protein sequences in sorted samples from the same patient. Wilcoxon tests were applied to paired samples to test diversity changes from C1D1 to C4D1. TCRdb provides this immuneACCESS table in a form limited to in-frame rearrangements. Some clones are lacking; in checked studies, under half of them reflect an unresolved V gene, and why the rest are absent is not known. Clone size and the V and J calls come from that table; the DNA yielded D and trimming. Here the sample has approximately 11,000 clones; 74% occur a single time. The top ten constitute 3.3% of the sample.

Source: CD4+ T cells from blood, taken before the fourth cycle of nivolumab. This sequence was found in a human donor with classical Hodgkin lymphoma. The V gene is TRBV29-1 and the J gene is TRBJ2-7; TRBD2 is possibly the D segment (6 matching bases). The DNA sequence is as follows: TGCAGCGTTGAAGGGCCGGGCGGGAACGAGCAGTACTTC. This codes for CSVEGPGGNEQYF.